The next 24 T cell receptor beta chains were all read from a single sample in a study of cytomegalovirus exposure and HLA in healthy donors. 13 Jbeta primers and 60 Vbeta primers were used for the PCR. Profiled with immunoSEQ multiplex PCR; TCRdb holds only in-frame clones, not every one. This table holds around 41,000 clones, about half found once. Sequenced sample: PBMCs. The source of these receptors is a man aged 55-75 years in good health and CMV-seronegative.

This clone turned up a few times. The genes are TRBV5-1 and TRBJ2-1, with 7 bases lining up with TRBD1. This CDR3 is built from 15 residues. Trimming took 0 bases from V and 3 from J; bases not matched to a gene: 3. Germline V gives CDR1 SGHRS, CDR2 YFSETQ. The CDR3 protein is CASSLEGQYYNEQFF. The CDR3 DNA reads as TGCGCCAGCAGCTTGGAGGGACAGTACTACAATGAGCAGTTCTTC.

This chain links TRBV25-1 with TRBJ1-2, with 7 bases that match TRBD1. The CDR3 contains 15 residues. Germline assignment: CDR1 MGHDK and CDR2 SYGVNS. Trimming removed 4 bases from V and 4 bases from J; junction bases left unmatched: 9. CDR3 protein: CASSGRDSGAYGYTF. The CDR3 DNA reads TGTGCCAGCAGTGGCCGGGACAGTGGGGCCTATGGCTACACCTTC.

The chain uses TRBV5-1 and TRBJ2-3; 7 bases line up with TRBD2. This CDR3 spans 14 amino acids. V was clipped by 0 bases and J by 4 bases; unmatched bases: 2. Per germline, CDR1 SGHRS and CDR2 YFSETQ. CDR3 loop: CASSLALASDTQYF. CDR3 DNA sequence: TGCGCCAGCAGCTTGGCACTAGCGTCAGATACGCAGTATTTT. The whole variable domain, remainder taken from reference TRBV5-1 and TRBJ2-3, is KAGVTQTPRYLIKTRGQQVTLSCSPISGHRSVSWYQQTPGQGLQFLFEYFSETQRNKGNFPGRFSGRQFSNSRSEMNVSTLELGDSALYLCASSLALASDTQYFGPGTRLTVL.

The sample holds one count of this clone. The chain is built from TRBV29-1 and TRBJ1-2; weak D call: TRBD1 (5 bases). The V and J ends lost 6 bases and 7 bases respectively, with 21 bases between them. The V gene's germline CDR1 is SQVTM and CDR2 ANQGSEA. The CDR3 is made up of 14 amino acids. CDR3: CSVDITGLQGGYTF. The CDR3 coding sequence is TGCAGCGTCGACATCACGGGACTTCAGGGTGGCTACACCTTC. Complete variable domain (other parts from reference TRBV29-1 and TRBJ1-2): SAVISQKPSRDICQRGTSLTIQCQVDSQVTMMFWYRQQPGQSLTLIATANQGSEATYESGFVIDKFPISRPNLTFSTLTVSNMSPEDSSIYLCSVDITGLQGGYTFGSGTRLTVV.

The V and J genes are TRBV28 and TRBJ1-5; no clear D. This CDR3 has 15 residues. Germline V gene data show CDR1 as MDHEN and CDR2 as SYDVKM. The ends were cut back, 6 bases at V and 6 bases at J, with 18 bases in the middle. CDR3 loop: CASSPLIGSGQPQHF. The CDR3, as DNA: TGTGCCAGCAGCCCACTCATCGGGTCGGGTCAGCCCCAGCATTTT.

The CDR3 is CASSTTHRAPYEQYF. The CDR3 DNA sequence: TGTGCCAGCAGTACAACCCACAGGGCCCCCTACGAGCAGTACTTC. This rearrangement joins TRBV6-1 to TRBJ2-7, with a weak D call TRBD1 (6 bases). V was clipped by 5 bases and J by 2 bases, with 16 bases between them. The CDR3 extends over 15 amino acids. The germline V gene encodes CDR1 MNHNS and CDR2 SASEGT.

This clone was picked up a small number of times. The chain uses TRBV2 and TRBJ1-5; 9 bases map to TRBD1. Germline V CDR1 and CDR2: SNHLY, FYNNEI. The CDR3 spans 14 residues. Unmatched junction bases numbered 7, after V lost 7 bases and J lost 6 bases. The CDR3 sequence: CASTRQGVSQPQHF. The CDR3, as DNA: TGTGCCAGCACTAGACAGGGGGTGAGTCAGCCCCAGCATTTT.

This sequence joins TRBV6-5 and TRBJ2-2, with TRBD1 matching over 9 bases. The CDR3 runs to 15 residues. Per germline, CDR1 MNHEY and CDR2 SVGAGI. V lost 6 bases, J lost 2 bases, and 4 bases stayed unmatched. The CDR3 DNA follows: TGTGCCAGCAGCCGACAGGGGGTAAACACCGGGGAGCTGTTTTTT. Its protein product is CASSRQGVNTGELFF.

This clone has just a few counts. The rearrangement links TRBV7-2 to TRBJ2-7; 9 nucleotides align to TRBD2. Unmatched junction bases numbered 12, after V lost 5 bases and J lost 4 bases. Germline assignment: CDR1 SGHTA and CDR2 FQGNSA. This CDR3 has 16 residues. The CDR3 DNA reads as TGTGCCAGCAGCCCTATCCCACTAGCGGGCGTATACGAGCAGTACTTC. It encodes CASSPIPLAGVYEQYF.

J is TRBJ2-5 and V is TRBV6-5, with D possibly matching TRBD1 (6 bases). This CDR3 is 12 amino acids long. Per germline, CDR1 MNHEY and CDR2 SVGAGI. V was shortened by 6 bases and J by 2 bases, with 7 bases between the two germline ends. The CDR3 loop is CASSGQQETQYF. In DNA form, the CDR3 reads TGTGCCAGCAGCGGACAGCAAGAGACCCAGTACTTC.

This chain uses TRBV9 with TRBJ1-1, with D tentatively TRBD1 (5 bases). Trimming removed 3 bases from V and 5 bases from J, with 14 bases in between. This CDR3 is 14 amino acids long. The germline V gene has CDR1 SGDLS and CDR2 YYNGEE. CDR3 in DNA: TGTGCCAGCAGCGCAAACGCAGGGATAACTGAAGCTTTCTTT. Amino acid sequence: CASSANAGITEAFF.

The chain uses TRBV9 and TRBJ2-5; 8 bases align to TRBD1. Losses at the gene ends were 4 bases for V and 5 bases for J; bases not matched to a gene: 4. This CDR3 has 13 amino acids. The germline gives CDR1 SGDLS, CDR2 YYNGEE. The CDR3 region is CASSPRTGETQYF. The CDR3 nucleotides read TGTGCCAGCAGCCCTCGGACAGGGGAGACCCAGTACTTC.

The rearrangement links TRBV2 to TRBJ1-2; perhaps TRBD1 as D (5 bases). The CDR3 sequence is 13 residues long. The germline V and J ends were trimmed by 4 bases and 5 bases, with 11 bases remaining between them. Looked up from germline, CDR1 is SNHLY and CDR2 is FYNNEI. CDR3 DNA sequence: TGTGCCAGCAGTGTACAGGCGAGGTATGGCTACACCTTC. Translating it yields CASSVQARYGYTF.

This chain links TRBV12-5 with TRBJ2-7; no firm D call. CDR1 and CDR2 from the germline V gene are LGHNT and FRNRAP. This CDR3 spans 18 amino acids. V was trimmed by 0 bases and J by 0 bases, leaving 18 bases between them. The chain's CDR3 is CASGLVTDYRPRSYEQYF. CDR3 nucleotide sequence: TGTGCTAGTGGTTTGGTAACAGATTATCGACCCCGCTCCTACGAGCAGTACTTC.

The genes are TRBV4-3 and TRBJ2-2; TRBD1 matches 9 bases. Germline V lookup: CDR1 LGHNA, CDR2 YSLEER. The length of the CDR3 is 16 residues. V was pared by 2 bases and J by 6 bases, with 7 bases of the junction left unmatched. CDR3 in DNA: TGCGCCAGCAGCCAAAGGGGGACAGGGAGGGCCGGGGAGCTGTTTTTT. Residues: CASSQRGTGRAGELFF.

J is TRBJ2-1 and V is TRBV30, with 10 bases lining up with TRBD2. V trimming: 1 base; J trimming: 6 bases; junction bases outside the gene matches: 3. In germline, CDR1 is GTSNPN, CDR2 SVGIG (reference sequence). This CDR3 has 14 amino acids. The CDR3 spells CAWSEGLAINEQFF. CDR3 DNA: TGTGCCTGGAGTGAGGGACTAGCGATCAATGAGCAGTTCTTC.

This clone was detected only a few times. The CDR3 is CASSAGTAYGYTF. CDR3 nucleotide sequence: TGTGCCAGCAGCGCCGGGACAGCATATGGCTACACCTTC. The gene calls are TRBV7-2 and TRBJ1-2; 7 nucleotides line up with TRBD1. The CDR3 runs 13 residues. V dropped 5 bases and J dropped 5; count of bases not matched to a gene: 5. Germline CDR1 reads SGHTA; CDR2 reads FQGNSA.

This chain connects TRBV29-1 to TRBJ2-3; 12 bases fit TRBD1. Per germline, CDR1 SQVTM and CDR2 ANQGSEA. This CDR3 has 17 residues. V shed 3 bases and J 5 bases; nucleotides not matched to a gene: 12. CDR3 nucleotides: TGCAGCGTTGAGCTCGGGACAGGGGGCTCCCAAGGAGATACGCAGTATTTT. Translating it yields CSVELGTGGSQGDTQYF.

The J gene is TRBJ1-6, the V gene TRBV18; 11 positions agree with TRBD1. V lost 4 bases and J lost 7; bases outside the gene matches: 0. The CDR3 consists of 14 residues. Germline V gives CDR1 KGHSH, CDR2 LQKENI. The CDR3 loop reads CASSRDRGNSPLHF. In DNA form, the CDR3 reads TGTGCCAGCTCACGGGACAGGGGGAATTCACCCCTCCACTTT.

This chain connects TRBV10-2 to TRBJ2-1; 13 bases are a match to TRBD2. CDR1 is WSHSY, CDR2 SAAADI, per germline. V was pared by 7 bases and J by 6 bases, with 6 bases of the junction left unmatched. This CDR3 comprises 15 residues. The CDR3 DNA sequence: TGCGCCAGCAAACTAGCGGGAGGGCCGGGCAATGAGCAGTTCTTC. Residues: CASKLAGGPGNEQFF.

The chain carries TRBV30 and TRBJ1-5, with 8 bases identical to TRBD1. Per the germline V gene, CDR1 is GTSNPN and CDR2 is SVGIG (reference sequence). The trim removed 6 bases at V and 2 bases at J, leaving 9 bases unmatched. The CDR3 length is 15 residues. The DNA for the CDR3 is TGTGCCTGCCAGCCCGGACAGGGCGGCAATCAGCCCCAGCATTTT. Its protein is CACQPGQGGNQPQHF.

This clone has a single count. This sequence joins TRBV11-3 and TRBJ2-1, with 8 bases matching TRBD2. The CDR3 is 15 amino acids. Germline CDR1 SGHNT, CDR2 YENEEA. With V trimmed by 8 bases and J by 8 bases, 14 bases remained unmatched. The CDR3: CASAKREGLVDEQFF. The CDR3 coding sequence is TGTGCCAGCGCGAAACGGGAGGGCCTTGTTGATGAGCAGTTCTTC.

This sequence joins TRBV2 and TRBJ2-7, with TRBD1 identical over 7 bases. CDR3 length: 14 residues. V shed 4 bases, J shed 0 bases, and the junction held 3 bases outside the gene matches. Germline V CDR1 and CDR2: SNHLY, FYNNEI. CDR3 bases: TGTGCCAGCAGTGTGCAGGGGGACTCCTACGAGCAGTACTTC. It yields the protein CASSVQGDSYEQYF.

In its sample, this clone was seen a few times. The V call is TRBV11-2, the J call TRBJ2-7, with 10 bases matching TRBD2. J lost 3 bases, V lost 1 base, and 6 bases had no gene match. Per the germline V gene, CDR1 is SGHAT and CDR2 is FQNNGV. The CDR3 is 16 residues long. The CDR3 DNA is TGTGCCAGCAGCTTAGGATCTAGCGGGAGCTTCTACGAGCAGTACTTC. Protein product: CASSLGSSGSFYEQYF.